The 13 T cell receptor beta chains in this list originate from one sample, sequenced in a study of blood T cell repertoires in COVID-19. Data came from immunoSEQ multiplex PCR; TCRdb stores just in-frame clones and leaves some out. The data show around 270,000 clones, with approximately 86% seen just once and roughly 9.8% held by the top ten. Sample: peripheral blood. These receptor sequences come from a man in his forties who had recovered from COVID-19.

The chain has TRBV5-6 and TRBJ2-2; 7 bases line up with TRBD1. V trimming: 0 bases; J trimming: 6 bases; junction bases outside the gene matches: 8. The germline V gene encodes CDR1 SGHDT and CDR2 YYEEEE. The CDR3 sequence is 16 residues long. Written as DNA, the CDR3 is TGTGCCAGCAGCTTGGCCGGGCAGGGGGAAGCCGGGGAGCTGTTTTTT. Translation gives CASSLAGQGEAGELFF. Variable domain in full (rest from reference TRBV5-6 and TRBJ2-2): DAGVTQSPTHLIKTRGQQVTLRCSPKSGHDTVSWYQQALGQGPQFIFQYYEEEERQRGNFPDRFSGHQFPNYSSELNVNALLLGDSALYLCASSLAGQGEAGELFFGEGSRLTVL.

The gene calls are TRBV14 and TRBJ2-3; TRBD1 agrees at 7 bases. V shed 0 bases, J shed 2 bases, and the junction held 5 bases outside the gene matches. The CDR3 covers 16 residues. Germline lookup yields CDR1 SGHDN and CDR2 FVKESK. The CDR3 protein is CASSQDMGQPTDTQYF. Written as DNA, the CDR3 is TGTGCCAGCAGCCAAGATATGGGACAGCCCACAGATACGCAGTATTTT.

The rearrangement joins TRBV9 to TRBJ2-7, with D perhaps matching TRBD1 (6 bases). The CDR3 extends over 14 amino acids. V was shortened by 0 bases and J by 3 bases, with 10 bases between the two germline ends. Germline V gene data show CDR1 as SGDLS and CDR2 as YYNGEE. DNA of the CDR3: TGTGCCAGCAGCGTAGCTACACAGGGCTACGAGCAGTACTTC. It specifies CASSVATQGYEQYF.

This chain joins TRBV20-1 and TRBJ2-1, with 8 bases identical to TRBD2. V was clipped by 3 bases and J by 6 bases; unmatched bases: 7. CDR3 length: 14 amino acids. The germline CDR1 and CDR2 sequences are DFQATT and SNEGSKA (reference sequence). The CDR3 coding sequence is TGCAGTGCTAGTTCCAGCGGGAGAGTCAATGAGCAGTTCTTC. Translating gives CSASSSGRVNEQFF.

This clone came up once. The chain recombines TRBV6-2 or TRBV6-3 with TRBJ1-5, with D possibly being TRBD1 (5 bases). The V gene's germline CDR1 is MNHEY and CDR2 SVGEGT. Trimming stripped 0 bases from V and 0 bases from J, with 9 bases between. CDR3 length: 16 residues. The CDR3 sequence: CASSYSDGHSNQPQHF. The CDR3 region has the DNA TGTGCCAGCAGTTACTCCGACGGACATAGCAATCAGCCCCAGCATTTT.

This chain links TRBV30 with TRBJ2-2; 12 bases align to TRBD2. V shed 5 bases and J 12 bases; nucleotides not matched to a gene: 7. The CDR3 is made up of 13 amino acids. CDR1 GTSNPN and CDR2 SVGIG come from the germline V gene (reference sequence). As DNA, the CDR3 is TGTGCCTGGGAGACTAGCGGGAGTGTACAGCTGTTTTTT. It specifies CAWETSGSVQLFF.

The gene calls are TRBV1 and TRBJ2-3; the listed D gene, TRBD2, was not tested against the DNA. TRBV1 is marked as a pseudogene. This CDR3 has 18 residues. CDR3 sequence (DNA): TGCACCAGCAGCCTCTGGCCCCCCCAGCGGGAGGTCACAGATACGCAGTATTTT. This codes for CTSSLWPPQREVTDTQYF.

This clone was observed a handful of times. The chain combines TRBV7-9 with TRBJ2-7; D is unclear. In germline, CDR1 is SEHNR, CDR2 FQNEAQ (reference sequence). The CDR3 has 13 amino acids. Deletions cut 2 bases from V and 3 bases from J, with 8 bases between. Here the CDR3 reads CASSLIPVYEQYF. The CDR3 coding sequence is TGTGCCAGCAGCTTAATCCCGGTCTACGAGCAGTACTTC. The variable domain in full, completed from reference TRBV7-9 and TRBJ2-7, reads DTGVSQNPRHKITKRGQNVTFRCDPISEHNRLYWYRQTLGQGPEFLTYFQNEAQLEKSRLLSDRFSAERPKGSFSTLEIQRTEQGDSAMYLCASSLIPVYEQYFGPGTRLTVT.

This sequence joins TRBV10-3 and TRBJ2-2; 9 positions match TRBD2. Trimming removed 0 bases from V and 7 bases from J; junction bases left unmatched: 12. The germline V gene encodes CDR1 ENHRY and CDR2 SYGVKD. The CDR3 runs 18 residues. This chain's CDR3 is CAISESPTGGGAFGELFF. The DNA of the CDR3 is TGTGCCATCAGTGAGTCGCCCACGGGCGGGGGGGCCTTCGGGGAGCTGTTTTTT.

The chain has TRBV4-3 and TRBJ1-1, with a weak D call TRBD1 (6 bases). With 1 base removed from V and 4 bases from J, the gap between germline ends came to 13 bases. Germline lookup yields CDR1 LGHNA and CDR2 YSLEER. This CDR3 is built from 15 residues. The CDR3 bases are TGCGCCAGCAGCCAAGGGGCAGGGGCGGGCACTGAAGCTTTCTTT. This gives the protein CASSQGAGAGTEAFF.

This clone came up a few times. V is TRBV3-1 (or the pseudogene TRBV3-2) and J is TRBJ2-7, with 10 bases that match TRBD2. Germline assignment: CDR1 LGHDT and CDR2 YNNKEL (reference sequence). Unmatched junction bases numbered 12, after V lost 3 bases and J lost 1 base. CDR3 length equals 18 residues. The CDR3 sequence is CASSHRGGSGRASYEQYF. The CDR3 region has the DNA TGTGCCAGCAGCCACAGGGGGGGAAGCGGGAGGGCTTCCTACGAGCAGTACTTC.

The chain joins TRBV10-1 to TRBJ2-3, with 10 bases aligning to TRBD2. The V and J ends lost 4 bases and 0 bases, in that order; junction bases with no gene match: 19. CDR1 is WNHNN and CDR2 is SYGVQD in the germline V gene (reference sequence). The CDR3 covers 21 residues. The CDR3 loop reads CASSALASGGQNSPSTDTQYF. The CDR3 bases are TGCGCCAGCAGTGCTTTGGCTAGCGGGGGACAAAACTCTCCTAGCACAGATACGCAGTATTTT.

The V and J genes are TRBV11-2 and TRBJ2-1; 7 bases agree with TRBD2. The germline V gene has CDR1 SGHAT and CDR2 FQNNGV. The CDR3 length is 16 residues. The V segment lost 6 bases and the J segment 0 bases; nucleotides outside the gene matches: 8. The CDR3 coding sequence is TGTGCCAGCAGTTCCGCTAGCGGAGGCTCCTACAATGAGCAGTTCTTC. Translated: CASSSASGGSYNEQFF.